This T cell receptor beta chain originates from a study of human T cells and chemical hapten exposure. About the research overall: Per-sample TCR yield variation was attributed mainly to small pooled library volume differences. Study-wide results and limits: Following DPC sensitization, TCRs present above 1 in 1000 frequency showed no change.

For the library, individual cDNA molecules each received unique molecular identifiers. TCRdb passed the 5' RACE reads through MiXCR, listing each CDR3 protein once. The sample shows roughly 82,000 distinct CDR3 sequences, about 15% of them seen only once. Germline V gene sequence: CDR1 MNHEY, CDR2 SMNVEV (reference sequence). The V end was cut by 5 bases, the J end by 1 base, with 12 bases between. The CDR3 has 16 amino acids. In regard to this clonotype: Its antigen is not identified.

Unfractionated whole blood was the source from which total RNA was extracted. The clonotype comes from a female donor in good health. V and J are TRBV27 and TRBJ1-6, with a tentative D call TRBD1 (5 bases). The CDR3 DNA follows: TGTGCCAGCAGTGACAGAAAATTTTCCTATAATTCACCCCTCCACTTT. As protein: CASSDRKFSYNSPLHF.